A single sample is the source of the 22 T cell receptor beta chains below, sequenced in a study of shared clonotypes between healthy human individuals. The assay was immunoSEQ multiplex PCR, and TCRdb's table has in-frame clones only and misses some. Here the sample spans roughly 1,800,000 clones, less than 95% being singletons. Only CD45RO-negative cells positively selected for CCR7 counted as naive CD8 cells, so terminally differentiated effector memory CD45RA+ cells were excluded. Sample: naive CD8+ T cells sorted from blood. These receptors all come from a man between 18 and 29 years old in good health.

The J gene is TRBJ1-1, the V gene TRBV7-9; D unclear. The V gene lost 5 bases and the J gene lost 6 bases, with 13 bases spanning the gap. The CDR3 runs to 13 residues. CDR1 is SEHNR and CDR2 is FQNEAQ in the germline V gene (reference sequence). The CDR3 protein is CASSPGVWAEAFF. DNA for the CDR3: TGTGCCAGCAGCCCCGGTGTTTGGGCTGAAGCTTTCTTT.

CDR3 loop: CASSWPGETQYF. CDR3 coding DNA: TGTGCCAGCAGTTGGCCCGGCGAGACCCAGTACTTC. V is TRBV27 and J is TRBJ2-5; D uncertain. CDR1 is MNHEY, CDR2 SMNVEV, per germline (reference sequence). The length of the CDR3 is 12 residues. V gave up 4 bases and J gave up 5 bases, with 8 bases separating them.

The CDR3 DNA reads as TGTGCCAGCAGCTTACTAGGGGGCTCCGACACTGAAGCTTTCTTT. This sequence encodes CASSLLGGSDTEAFF. The V call is TRBV11-2, the J call TRBJ1-1, with 7 bases matching TRBD1. The CDR3 sequence is 15 residues long. The V segment lost 2 bases and the J segment 3 bases; nucleotides outside the gene matches: 6. CDR1 and CDR2 from the germline V gene are SGHAT and FQNNGV. Full variable domain (outside the CDR3, taken from reference TRBV11-2 and TRBJ1-1): EAGVAQSPRYKIIEKRQSVAFWCNPISGHATLYWYQQILGQGPKLLIQFQNNGVVDDSQLPKDRFSAERLKGVDSTLKIQPAKLEDSAVYLCASSLLGGSDTEAFFGQGTRLTVV.

This chain connects TRBV15 to TRBJ1-2, with D unclear. Trimming took 0 bases from V and 5 from J, leaving 16 bases between them. The germline CDR1 and CDR2 sequences are LNHNV and YYDKDF (reference sequence). The CDR3 spans 16 residues. The CDR3 region has the DNA TGTGCCACCAGCAGAGATTCGGGGATCTCTGGGTATGGCTACACCTTC. Its protein product is CATSRDSGISGYGYTF.

The genes are TRBV10-3 and TRBJ2-1; 7 bases match TRBD1. In germline, CDR1 is ENHRY, CDR2 SYGVKD. J gave up 4 bases and V 0 bases, and 6 bases lay outside the gene matches. The length of the CDR3 is 16 residues. The CDR3 DNA reads as TGTGCCATCAGTGAGTCAGGGGACAGTCCTTACAATGAGCAGTTCTTC. Its protein is CAISESGDSPYNEQFF.

The chain employs TRBV6-6 and TRBJ1-3; D is unresolved. This CDR3 is 15 amino acids long. CDR1 MNHNY and CDR2 SVGAGI come from the germline V gene (reference sequence). V lost 4 bases to trimming and J lost 0 bases, with 10 bases between them. This CDR3 is CASSSSASSGNTIYF. The CDR3, as DNA: TGTGCCAGCAGTTCTTCAGCTAGCTCTGGAAACACCATATATTTT.

The chain joins TRBV19 to TRBJ2-7, with 12 bases that match TRBD2. The CDR3 is 15 amino acids. The V gene end was trimmed by 8 bases and the J gene end by 6 bases; junction bases not matched to a gene: 11. Germline V gene lookup returns CDR1 LNHDA and CDR2 SQIVND (reference sequence). CDR3 loop: CASQSSGGEFTEQYF. The CDR3 coding sequence is TGTGCCAGTCAGTCTAGCGGGGGGGAATTTACCGAGCAGTACTTC.

This clone occurred once. Other DNA sequences within the sample encode an identical CDR3. The V call is TRBV6-6, the J call TRBJ2-1; 8 bases are shared with TRBD2. Trimming cost V 8 bases and J 6 bases; bases outside gene matches: 6. This CDR3 contains 13 residues. Germline values: CDR1 MNHNY, CDR2 SVGAGI (reference sequence). The CDR3 is CASSPGGPNEQFF. The CDR3 DNA follows: TGTGCCAGCTCCCCGGGGGGGCCCAATGAGCAGTTCTTC.

The chain recombines TRBV10-2 with TRBJ2-3, with unresolved D. V was trimmed by 0 bases and J by 6 bases, leaving 22 bases between them. CDR3 length: 18 amino acids. Germline V CDR1 and CDR2: WSHSY, SAAADI. CDR3 loop: CASSESLIVLGQQDTQYF. CDR3 DNA: TGCGCCAGCAGTGAGTCTCTGATCGTCCTTGGTCAACAGGATACGCAGTATTTT.

Concerning this clone itself: Within the sample, other DNA sequences also encode this same CDR3. J is TRBJ2-7 and V is TRBV28; D gene unclear. The V end was cut by 4 bases, the J end by 0 bases, with 7 bases between. In germline, CDR1 is MDHEN, CDR2 SYDVKM. This CDR3 contains 13 residues. CDR3 residues: CASSSPPSYEQYF. CDR3 coding DNA: TGTGCCAGCAGTTCCCCCCCCTCCTACGAGCAGTACTTC.

With regard to this clone: This sample also contains other DNA sequences that code for the same CDR3. The chain recombines TRBV4-1 with TRBJ2-3; D perhaps matches TRBD2 (6 bases). CDR3 size: 14 residues. V gave up 3 bases and J gave up 0 bases, with 7 bases separating them. Germline CDR1 MGHRA, CDR2 YSYEKL. CDR3 sequence: CASSQSGSTDTQYF. CDR3 nucleotide sequence: TGCGCCAGCAGCCAGAGCGGGAGCACAGATACGCAGTATTTT.

V is TRBV4-1 and J is TRBJ2-6; 7 bases align to TRBD2. The V gene end was trimmed by 4 bases and the J gene end by 1 base; junction bases not matched to a gene: 7. This CDR3 has 17 amino acids. CDR1 is MGHRA and CDR2 is YSYEKL in the germline V gene. CDR3 sequence reads: CASSPGREGSGANVLTF. CDR3 coding DNA: TGCGCCAGCAGCCCTGGCAGGGAGGGATCTGGGGCCAACGTCCTGACTTTC.

The chain uses TRBV4-1 and TRBJ1-5, with 8 bases matching TRBD1. CDR1 MGHRA and CDR2 YSYEKL come from the germline V gene. V shed 0 bases, J shed 4 bases, and the junction held 5 bases outside the gene matches. The CDR3 totals 16 residues. The CDR3 nucleotides read TGCGCCAGCAGCCAAGATAAGCAGGGGGCGAATCAGCCCCAGCATTTT. This translates into CASSQDKQGANQPQHF.

The chain links TRBV7-2 to TRBJ2-7, with D possibly being TRBD2 (6 bases). CDR3 size: 15 residues. Trimming cost V 6 bases and J 0 bases, with 15 bases left between them. CDR1 is SGHTA and CDR2 is FQGNSA in the germline V gene. DNA for the CDR3: TGTGCCAGCAGGATGGGCGGGAACCCCTCCTACGAGCAGTACTTC. Its protein is CASRMGGNPSYEQYF. Together with reference TRBV7-2 and TRBJ2-7, the CDR3 gives the full variable domain: GAGVSQSPSNKVTEKGKDVELRCDPISGHTALYWYRQSLGQGLEFLIYFQGNSAPDKSGLPSDRFSAERTGGSVSTLTIQRTQQEDSAVYLCASRMGGNPSYEQYFGPGTRLTVT.

As to this clone: The same CDR3 arises from other DNA sequences in this sample as well. The V gene is TRBV4-1, the J gene TRBJ2-3; 7 positions agree with TRBD1. Germline-derived CDR1 and CDR2 are MGHRA and YSYEKL. The CDR3 is 15 amino acids. V lost 4 bases to trimming and J lost 2 bases; unmatched junction nucleotides: 6. CDR3 in amino acids: CASSPRDRATDTQYF. As DNA, the CDR3 is TGCGCCAGCAGCCCCCGAGACAGGGCCACAGATACGCAGTATTTT.

V gene TRBV6-1 combines with J gene TRBJ1-5; no definite D call. The V and J ends lost 1 base and 7 bases respectively, with 17 bases between them. The CDR3 consists of 16 residues. Germline values: CDR1 MNHNS, CDR2 SASEGT. CDR3 in amino acids: CASSEVRRGLKQPQHF. CDR3 in DNA: TGTGCCAGCAGTGAAGTCAGGAGAGGGTTGAAACAGCCCCAGCATTTT.

The chain employs TRBV7-9 and TRBJ2-1; the match to TRBD2 covers 9 bases. The CDR3 runs to 13 residues. Looked up from germline, CDR1 is SEHNR and CDR2 is FQNEAQ (reference sequence). The V segment lost 1 base and the J segment 9 bases; nucleotides outside the gene matches: 1. In DNA form, the CDR3 reads TGTGCCAGCAGCTTAGGCGGGGGGGTTGAGCAGTTCTTC. Translated: CASSLGGGVEQFF.

The chain recombines TRBV4-1 with TRBJ2-7; 8 bases map to TRBD1. Trimming cost V 4 bases and J 6 bases; bases outside gene matches: 8. CDR3 length equals 14 residues. Per the germline V gene, CDR1 is MGHRA and CDR2 is YSYEKL. This CDR3 is CASSPGRQGSEQYF. The CDR3 nucleotides read TGCGCCAGCAGCCCCGGCCGACAGGGGAGCGAGCAGTACTTC.

DNA of the CDR3: TGTGCCAGCACCATAGCGGGTCAAGAGACCCAGTACTTC. Translating it yields CASTIAGQETQYF. The J gene is TRBJ2-5, the V gene TRBV7-9; 7 bases line up with TRBD2. With 7 bases clipped from V and 2 bases from J, the junction kept 4 bases outside the gene matches. Germline-derived CDR1 and CDR2 are SEHNR and FQNEAQ (reference sequence). This CDR3 is built from 13 residues.

V is TRBV5-6 and J is TRBJ2-6; the D is unclear. This CDR3 is built from 13 residues. Germline values: CDR1 SGHDT, CDR2 YYEEEE. V lost 7 bases and J 7 bases, leaving 12 bases between the germline ends. CDR3 DNA sequence: TGTGCCAGCTCGGCTTCTCCAGCCAACGTCCTGACTTTC. The encoded protein is CASSASPANVLTF.

This chain links TRBV9 with TRBJ1-2; D perhaps matches TRBD1 (5 bases). Germline lookup yields CDR1 SGDLS and CDR2 YYNGEE. V lost 4 bases to trimming and J lost 4 bases, with 17 bases between them. The CDR3 extends over 15 amino acids. The CDR3 nucleotides are TGTGCCAGCAGCTCCGAACATTTCGGGGGCTATGGCTACACCTTC. This codes for CASSSEHFGGYGYTF.

This chain connects TRBV30 to TRBJ2-6; 8 nucleotides align to TRBD1. Germline CDR1 reads GTSNPN; CDR2 reads SVGIG (reference sequence). There are 16 residues in the CDR3. V was pared by 4 bases and J by 2 bases, with 7 bases of the junction left unmatched. CDR3: CAWNRQGAAGANVLTF. The CDR3 DNA reads as TGTGCCTGGAATCGTCAGGGGGCTGCTGGGGCCAACGTCCTGACTTTC.